Following are 7 T cell receptor beta chains from one sample sequenced in a study of control samples from healthy donors and cancer patients. Assay used: immunoSEQ multiplex PCR; TCRdb lists only in-frame clones, some missing. The data show roughly 45,000 clones, around 86% seen once. Material for sequencing was PBMCs. These receptors came from a woman in her forties or fifties with lung cancer.

This chain links TRBV20-1 with TRBJ2-5; D not certain. Germline CDR1 is DFQATT and CDR2 is SNEGSKA (reference sequence). V lost 6 bases to trimming and J lost 1 base, with 6 bases between them. The CDR3 spans 11 residues. The CDR3 DNA is TGCAGTGCGAGGCTCCAAGAGACCCAGTACTTC. Protein: CSARLQETQYF.

The rearrangement links TRBV5-5 to TRBJ1-2, with no clear D. With 1 base removed from V and 8 bases from J, the gap between germline ends came to 27 bases. The CDR3 covers 18 residues. The V gene's germline CDR1 is SGHKS and CDR2 YYEKEE (reference sequence). CDR3 sequence: CASSLFQAGVIPSGGYTF. The CDR3 DNA reads TGTGCCAGCAGCTTGTTCCAGGCAGGAGTAATCCCCTCGGGAGGCTACACCTTC.

The rearrangement joins TRBV11-2 to TRBJ2-1; TRBD1 might be the D (5 bases). Germline CDR1 and CDR2: SGHAT and FQNNGV. The CDR3 covers 16 residues. V was pared by 3 bases and J by 4 bases, with 16 bases between. DNA of the CDR3: TGTGCCAGCAGCTTTTCACCTGGACAACTTTACAATGAGCAGTTCTTC. Translation gives CASSFSPGQLYNEQFF.

The chain carries TRBV5-1 and TRBJ2-1, with TRBD2 identical over 12 bases. Per the germline V gene, CDR1 is SGHRS and CDR2 is YFSETQ. V lost 1 base and J lost 2; bases outside the gene matches: 7. This CDR3 contains 18 residues. The CDR3 here is CASSLSSGGVLPYNEQFF. The CDR3 DNA is TGCGCCAGCAGCTTGTCTAGCGGGGGGGTTTTACCCTACAATGAGCAGTTCTTC.

The chain has TRBV18 and TRBJ2-3; TRBD2 aligns across 11 bases. The CDR3 consists of 16 residues. Unmatched junction bases numbered 16, after V lost 3 bases and J lost 14 bases. Germline V gene lookup returns CDR1 KGHSH and CDR2 LQKENI. The CDR3 here is CASSPITGTSGDFGYF. CDR3 nucleotide sequence: TGTGCCAGCTCACCTATTACCGGGACTAGCGGAGATTTTGGGTATTTT.

The J gene is TRBJ1-1, the V gene TRBV2, with TRBD1 matching 8 bases. The V and J ends lost 8 bases and 2 bases, in that order; junction bases with no gene match: 4. The germline V gene has CDR1 SNHLY and CDR2 FYNNEI. There are 13 residues in the CDR3. Here the CDR3 DNA reads TGTGCCAGCGGGGGACAGGCAAACACTGAAGCTTTCTTT. It encodes CASGGQANTEAFF.

This CDR3 is CAIRTSGGMDEQFF. CDR3 bases: TGTGCCATCAGGACTAGCGGGGGGATGGATGAGCAGTTCTTC. The V call is TRBV10-3, the J call TRBJ2-1, with 13 bases aligning to TRBD2. The V segment lost 6 bases and the J segment 8 bases; nucleotides outside the gene matches: 4. Germline loops: CDR1 ENHRY, CDR2 SYGVKD. This CDR3 comprises 14 residues.